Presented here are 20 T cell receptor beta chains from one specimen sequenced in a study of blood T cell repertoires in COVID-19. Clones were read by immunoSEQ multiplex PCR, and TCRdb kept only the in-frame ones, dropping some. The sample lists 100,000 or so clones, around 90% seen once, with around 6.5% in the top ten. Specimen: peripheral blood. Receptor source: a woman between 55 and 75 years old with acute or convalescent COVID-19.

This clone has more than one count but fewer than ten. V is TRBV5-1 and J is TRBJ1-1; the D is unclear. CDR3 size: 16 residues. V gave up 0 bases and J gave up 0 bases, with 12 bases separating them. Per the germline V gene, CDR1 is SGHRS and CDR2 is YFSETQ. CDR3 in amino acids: CASSLALVGMNTEAFF. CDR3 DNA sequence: TGCGCCAGCAGCTTGGCCCTGGTGGGCATGAACACTGAAGCTTTCTTT.

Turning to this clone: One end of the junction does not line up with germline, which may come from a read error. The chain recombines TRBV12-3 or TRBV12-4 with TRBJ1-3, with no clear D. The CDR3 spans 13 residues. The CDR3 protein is CASSFRSGDTIYF. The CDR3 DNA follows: TGTGCCAGCAGTTTTCGCAGTGGAGACACCATATATTTT.

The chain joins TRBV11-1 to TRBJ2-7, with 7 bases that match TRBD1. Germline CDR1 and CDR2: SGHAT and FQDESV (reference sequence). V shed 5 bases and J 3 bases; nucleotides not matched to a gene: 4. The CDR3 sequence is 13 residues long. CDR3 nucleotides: TGTGCCAGCAGCCTATACAGGGGCTACGAGCAGTACGTC. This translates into CASSLYRGYEQYV.

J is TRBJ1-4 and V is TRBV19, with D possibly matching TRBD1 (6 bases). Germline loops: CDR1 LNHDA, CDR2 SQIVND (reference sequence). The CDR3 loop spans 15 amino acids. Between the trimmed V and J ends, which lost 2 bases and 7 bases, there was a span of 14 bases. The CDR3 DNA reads TGTGCCAGTAGTATACCCGGGGGGCAGGGTGAAAAACTGTTTTTT. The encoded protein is CASSIPGGQGEKLFF.

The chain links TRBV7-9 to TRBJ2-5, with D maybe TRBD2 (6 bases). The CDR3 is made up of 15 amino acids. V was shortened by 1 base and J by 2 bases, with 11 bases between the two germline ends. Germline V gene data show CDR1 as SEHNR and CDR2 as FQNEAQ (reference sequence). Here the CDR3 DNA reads TGTGCCAGCAGCTTAGGGTGGAGGGTGCAAGAGACCCAGTACTTC. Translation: CASSLGWRVQETQYF.

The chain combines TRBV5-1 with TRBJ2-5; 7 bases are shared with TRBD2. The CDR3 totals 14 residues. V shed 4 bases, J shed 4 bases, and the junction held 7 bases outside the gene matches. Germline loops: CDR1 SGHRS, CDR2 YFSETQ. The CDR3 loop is CASSGGDGAETQYF. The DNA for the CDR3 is TGCGCCAGCAGCGGGGGGGACGGGGCAGAGACCCAGTACTTC.

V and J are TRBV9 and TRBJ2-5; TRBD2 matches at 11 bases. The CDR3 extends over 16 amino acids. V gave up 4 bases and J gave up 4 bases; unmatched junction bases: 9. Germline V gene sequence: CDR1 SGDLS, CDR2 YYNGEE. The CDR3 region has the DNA TGTGCCAGCAGCACCACTAGCGGGAGTATCGGAGAGACCCAGTACTTC. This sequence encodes CASSTTSGSIGETQYF.

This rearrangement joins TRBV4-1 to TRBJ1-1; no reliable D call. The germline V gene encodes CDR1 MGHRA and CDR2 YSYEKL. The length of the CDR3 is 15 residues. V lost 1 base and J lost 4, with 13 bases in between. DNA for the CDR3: TGCGCCAGCAGCCAAGCATGGTTTCGTAGCACTGAAGCTTTCTTT. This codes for CASSQAWFRSTEAFF.

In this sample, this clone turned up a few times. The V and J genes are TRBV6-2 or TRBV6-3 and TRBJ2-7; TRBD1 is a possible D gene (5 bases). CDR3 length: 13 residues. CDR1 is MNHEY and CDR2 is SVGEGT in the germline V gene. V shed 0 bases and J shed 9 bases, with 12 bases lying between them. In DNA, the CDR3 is TGTGCCAGCAGTTACTCCCCAGGGATACGGCAGTACTTC. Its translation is CASSYSPGIRQYF.

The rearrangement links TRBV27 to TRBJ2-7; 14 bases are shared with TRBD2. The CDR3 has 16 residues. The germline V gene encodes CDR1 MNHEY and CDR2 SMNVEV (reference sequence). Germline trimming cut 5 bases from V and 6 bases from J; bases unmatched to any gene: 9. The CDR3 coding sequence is TGTGCCAGCAGTACTTACGGACTAGCGGGAGGAGGCGAGCAGTACTTC. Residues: CASSTYGLAGGGEQYF.

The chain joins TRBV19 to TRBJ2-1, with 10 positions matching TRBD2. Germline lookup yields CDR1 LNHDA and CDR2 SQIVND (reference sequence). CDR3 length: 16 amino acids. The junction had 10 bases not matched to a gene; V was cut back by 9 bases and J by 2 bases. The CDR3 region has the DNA TGTGCCAGCTCTACCTCTAGCGGGAGCCCCTACAATGAGCAGTTCTTC. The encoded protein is CASSTSSGSPYNEQFF.

This CDR3 is CASSLDQRGSSYNEQFF. CDR3 DNA: TGTGCCAGCAGCTTAGATCAACGCGGCAGCTCCTACAATGAGCAGTTCTTC. The genes are TRBV11-2 and TRBJ2-1; D not resolved. This CDR3 is built from 17 residues. Between the trimmed V and J ends, which lost 0 bases and 0 bases, there was a span of 12 bases. Germline V gene data show CDR1 as SGHAT and CDR2 as FQNNGV.

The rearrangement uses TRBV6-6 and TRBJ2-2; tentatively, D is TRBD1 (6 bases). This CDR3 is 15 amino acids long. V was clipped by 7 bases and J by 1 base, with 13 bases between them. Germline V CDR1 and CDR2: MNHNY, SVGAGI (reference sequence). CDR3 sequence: CASTIPQGNTGELFF. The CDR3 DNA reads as TGTGCCAGCACCATACCACAGGGGAACACCGGGGAGCTGTTTTTT.

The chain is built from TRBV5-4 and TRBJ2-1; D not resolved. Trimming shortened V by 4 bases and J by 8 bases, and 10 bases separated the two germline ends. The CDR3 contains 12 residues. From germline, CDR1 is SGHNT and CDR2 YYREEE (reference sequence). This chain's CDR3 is CASSAYGYEQFF. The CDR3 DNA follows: TGTGCCAGCAGCGCCTACGGTTATGAGCAGTTCTTC. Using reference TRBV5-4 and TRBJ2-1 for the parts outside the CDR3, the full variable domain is ETGVTQSPTHLIKTRGQQVTLRCSSQSGHNTVSWYQQALGQGPQFIFQYYREEENGRGNFPPRFSGLQFPNYSSELNVNALELDDSALYLCASSAYGYEQFFGPGTRLTVL.

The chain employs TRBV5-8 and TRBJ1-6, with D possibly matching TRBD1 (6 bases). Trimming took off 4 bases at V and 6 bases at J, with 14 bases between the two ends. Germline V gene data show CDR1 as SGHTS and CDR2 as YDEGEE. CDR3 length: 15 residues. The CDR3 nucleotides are TGTGCCAGCAGCGCCGCTAGGGGGGGTAATTCACCCCTCCACTTT. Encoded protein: CASSAARGGNSPLHF.

CDR3 nucleotides: TGTGCCAGCAGCGGGACAGGGACCGGCTATGGCTACACCTTC. Its protein product is CASSGTGTGYGYTF. J is TRBJ1-2 and V is TRBV5-5; 9 positions match TRBD1. Germline V gives CDR1 SGHKS, CDR2 YYEKEE (reference sequence). The CDR3 runs to 14 residues. The V gene end was trimmed by 4 bases and the J gene end by 4 bases; junction bases not matched to a gene: 5. Complete variable domain (other parts from reference TRBV5-5 and TRBJ1-2): DAGVTQSPTHLIKTRGQQVTLRCSPISGHKSVSWYQQVLGQGPQFIFQYYEKEERGRGNFPDRFSARQFPNYSSELNVNALLLGDSALYLCASSGTGTGYGYTFGSGTRLTVV.

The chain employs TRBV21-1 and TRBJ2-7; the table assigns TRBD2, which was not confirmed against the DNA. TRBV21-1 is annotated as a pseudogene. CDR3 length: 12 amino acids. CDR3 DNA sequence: TGTGCCAGCAGCCTCGGACTAGCGGGGGAGTACGTC. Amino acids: CASSLGLAGEYV.

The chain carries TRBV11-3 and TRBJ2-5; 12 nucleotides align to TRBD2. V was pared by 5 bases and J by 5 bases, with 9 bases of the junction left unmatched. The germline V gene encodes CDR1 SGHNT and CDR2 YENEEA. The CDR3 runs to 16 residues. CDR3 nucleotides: TGTGCCAGCAGCCCAACCGGACTAGCGGGATCCGAGACCCAGTACTTC. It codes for CASSPTGLAGSETQYF.

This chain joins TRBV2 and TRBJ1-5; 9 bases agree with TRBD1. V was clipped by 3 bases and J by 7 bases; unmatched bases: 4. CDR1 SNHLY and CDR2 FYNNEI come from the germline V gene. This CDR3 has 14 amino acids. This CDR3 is CASSEGQGRQPQHF. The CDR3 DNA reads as TGTGCCAGCAGTGAGGGACAGGGACGACAGCCCCAGCATTTT. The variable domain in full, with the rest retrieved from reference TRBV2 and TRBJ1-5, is EPEVTQTPSHQVTQMGQEVILRCVPISNHLYFYWYRQILGQKVEFLVSFYNNEISEKSEIFDDQFSVERPDGSNFTLKIRSTKLEDSAMYFCASSEGQGRQPQHFGDGTRLSIL.

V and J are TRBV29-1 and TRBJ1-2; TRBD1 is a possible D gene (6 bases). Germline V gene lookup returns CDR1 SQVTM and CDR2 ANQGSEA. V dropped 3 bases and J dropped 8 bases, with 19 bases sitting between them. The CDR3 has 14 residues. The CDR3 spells CSVENGRGGRGYTF. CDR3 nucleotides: TGCAGCGTTGAGAATGGCAGGGGCGGAAGGGGCTACACCTTC.